The 27 T cell receptor beta chains listed next were all sequenced from one sample in a study of blood T cell repertoires in COVID-19. Clones were read by immunoSEQ multiplex PCR, and TCRdb kept only the in-frame ones, dropping some. Of 230,000 or so clones listed, 89% are singletons. The specimen was peripheral blood. These TCRs come from a woman in her thirties or forties who had recovered from COVID-19.

The chain is built from TRBV27 and TRBJ2-7, with 8 nucleotides matching TRBD1. CDR3 length equals 14 residues. Per germline, CDR1 MNHEY and CDR2 SMNVEV (reference sequence). V was pared by 5 bases and J by 1 base, with 4 bases of the junction left unmatched. The CDR3 here is CASSQDRASYEQYV. The CDR3 region has the DNA TGTGCCAGCAGTCAGGACAGGGCATCCTACGAGCAGTACGTC.

This clone was counted a single time. The sample holds other DNA sequences that translate to the same CDR3. This chain joins TRBV7-2 and TRBJ1-5, with a weak D call TRBD1 (6 bases). The CDR3 consists of 13 residues. The germline V and J ends were trimmed by 5 bases and 4 bases, with 9 bases remaining between them. Germline CDR1 reads SGHTA; CDR2 reads FQGNSA. CDR3 sequence reads: CASSIRGNQPQHF. CDR3 sequence (DNA): TGTGCCAGCAGCATCAGGGGAAATCAGCCCCAGCATTTT.

The rearrangement links TRBV28 to TRBJ1-1; tentatively, D is TRBD1 (6 bases). V was trimmed by 7 bases and J by 0 bases, leaving 24 bases between them. This CDR3 spans 18 amino acids. Per germline, CDR1 MDHEN and CDR2 SYDVKM. The CDR3 reads CASTQNPGGVNLNTEAFF. The CDR3 DNA is TGTGCCAGCACCCAAAATCCGGGGGGCGTTAACTTGAACACTGAAGCTTTCTTT.

J is TRBJ2-3 and V is TRBV6-1, with a possible D match to TRBD1 (5 bases). The CDR3 spans 15 residues. V gave up 1 base and J gave up 1 base, with 9 bases separating them. Germline lookup yields CDR1 MNHNS and CDR2 SASEGT. CDR3 nucleotides: TGTGCCAGCAGTGAAGTAGGACATGGCACAGATACGCAGTATTTT. It is translated as CASSEVGHGTDTQYF.

The chain combines TRBV9 with TRBJ2-3; unclear D gene. The CDR3 loop spans 16 amino acids. The ends were cut back, 0 bases at V and 0 bases at J, with 11 bases in the middle. Germline V gene sequence: CDR1 SGDLS, CDR2 YYNGEE. This CDR3 reads CASSVDSLFSTDTQYF. In nucleotides, the CDR3 is TGTGCCAGCAGCGTAGACAGCCTCTTTAGCACAGATACGCAGTATTTT.

The chain recombines TRBV6-1 with TRBJ2-3, with 7 bases lining up with TRBD1. Looked up from germline, CDR1 is MNHNS and CDR2 is SASEGT. After removal of 3 bases from V and 1 base from J, the junction contained 10 bases not matched to a gene. The CDR3 contains 17 residues. The chain's CDR3 is CASSELGTVSRTDTQYF. For the CDR3, the DNA is TGTGCCAGCAGTGAGCTAGGGACAGTTTCTCGCACAGATACGCAGTATTTT.

This chain joins TRBV12-3 or TRBV12-4 and TRBJ2-1; the match to TRBD1 covers 9 bases. The CDR3 is 12 residues long. The J segment lost 9 bases and the V segment lost 5 bases, leaving 2 bases of the junction unmatched. The CDR3 bases are TGTGCCAGCAGTCAGGGACAGGGTGAGCAGTTCTTC. This sequence encodes CASSQGQGEQFF.

The chain joins TRBV19 to TRBJ2-1; 7 nucleotides line up with TRBD1. Unmatched junction bases numbered 13, after V lost 3 bases and J lost 8 bases. Looked up from germline, CDR1 is LNHDA and CDR2 is SQIVND (reference sequence). CDR3 length equals 16 residues. The CDR3 is CASSIGRGQRRDEQFF. In DNA, the CDR3 is TGTGCCAGTAGTATCGGTAGGGGACAGCGCAGGGATGAGCAGTTCTTC.

This chain uses TRBV7-2 with TRBJ2-7; TRBD1 agrees at 7 bases. The J segment lost 7 bases and the V segment lost 5 bases, leaving 11 bases of the junction unmatched. CDR3 length equals 14 residues. Germline values: CDR1 SGHTA, CDR2 FQGNSA. The chain's CDR3 is CASSPLAGGGEQYV. The CDR3 region has the DNA TGTGCCAGCAGCCCTCTCGCAGGGGGTGGTGAGCAGTACGTC.

The V gene is TRBV10-3, the J gene TRBJ1-5; 7 bases are shared with TRBD1. The trim removed 9 bases at V and 3 bases at J, leaving 5 bases unmatched. Germline V gene lookup returns CDR1 ENHRY and CDR2 SYGVKD. CDR3 length: 13 residues. The CDR3 nucleotides are TGTGCCATTCAGACAGGGCTCAATCAGCCCCAGCATTTT. Translation gives CAIQTGLNQPQHF.

The chain combines TRBV10-2 with TRBJ1-4; D is unresolved. CDR1 is WSHSY and CDR2 is SAAADI in the germline V gene. This CDR3 has 14 amino acids. V was shortened by 0 bases and J by 8 bases, with 10 bases between the two germline ends. The CDR3 region is CASSESRIGEKLFF. CDR3 bases: TGCGCCAGCAGTGAGTCGAGGATAGGCGAAAAACTGTTTTTT.

The chain uses TRBV4-1 and TRBJ1-1, with D uncertain. V was cut by 3 bases and J by 1 base, with 6 bases left in between. CDR1 MGHRA and CDR2 YSYEKL come from the germline V gene. This CDR3 has 13 amino acids. Here the CDR3 DNA reads TGCGCCAGCAGCCATAGAAAGAACACTGAAGCTTTCTTT. Its translation is CASSHRKNTEAFF.

Note on this clone: The DNA is left out, because the CDR3 cannot be placed on it with certainty; the CDR3 is given as TCRdb lists it. The V call is TRBV5-1, the J call TRBJ2-7; TRBD2, the D gene given by the table, was not confirmed from the DNA. With termini counted, the CDR3 has 16 amino acids. Germline V gene lookup returns CDR1 SGHRS and CDR2 YFSETQ. The CDR3 reads CASSFGSGGFSYEQYF.

CDR3 residues: CASSVRGQGAYNEQFF. The CDR3 region has the DNA TGTGCCAGCAGCGTCAGGGGGCAGGGGGCCTACAATGAGCAGTTCTTC. The chain is built from TRBV9 and TRBJ2-1; 8 nucleotides line up with TRBD1. Germline values: CDR1 SGDLS, CDR2 YYNGEE. There are 16 residues in the CDR3. J lost 2 bases, V lost 2 bases, and 6 bases had no gene match.

The gene calls are TRBV24-1 and TRBJ1-2, with a tentative D call TRBD1 (5 bases). CDR1 and CDR2 (germline): KGHDR, SFDVKD. The CDR3 loop spans 13 amino acids. V was trimmed by 10 bases and J by 0 bases, leaving 11 bases between them. The CDR3 spells CATSGGANYGYTF. In nucleotides, the CDR3 is TGTGCCACATCGGGGGGGGCTAACTATGGCTACACCTTC.

The J gene is TRBJ2-5, the V gene TRBV29-1; TRBD1 matches 12 bases. The ends lost 4 bases at V and 4 bases at J; junction bases unmatched: 7. Germline-derived CDR1 and CDR2 are SQVTM and ANQGSEA. The length of the CDR3 is 15 residues. CDR3 DNA sequence: TGCAGCGTTGTGAAAGGGACAGGGGGCACAGAGACCCAGTACTTC. Translating gives CSVVKGTGGTETQYF.

This clone was detected only once. The chain joins TRBV3-1 (or the pseudogene TRBV3-2) to TRBJ2-2, with D maybe TRBD1 (6 bases). Trimming cost V 4 bases and J 7 bases, with 22 bases left between them. This CDR3 spans 17 amino acids. CDR1 is LGHDT, CDR2 YNNKEL, per germline (reference sequence). The CDR3 sequence is CASSPADRQVFIGELFF. In DNA form, the CDR3 reads TGTGCCAGCAGCCCAGCCGACCGACAGGTTTTTATCGGGGAGCTGTTTTTT.

The rearrangement uses TRBV2 and TRBJ2-7; possibly TRBD2 for D (6 bases). Germline CDR1 and CDR2: SNHLY and FYNNEI. CDR3 length: 16 residues. The V gene lost 1 base and the J gene lost 2 bases, with 15 bases spanning the gap. The CDR3 protein is CASSEVAVHETYEQYV. The CDR3 DNA reads as TGTGCCAGCAGTGAAGTAGCGGTACACGAAACCTACGAGCAGTACGTC.

This chain joins TRBV2 and TRBJ2-2; possibly TRBD2 for D (6 bases). Trimming cost V 7 bases and J 4 bases, with 19 bases left between them. This CDR3 is 16 amino acids long. CDR1 is SNHLY and CDR2 is FYNNEI in the germline V gene. In nucleotides, the CDR3 is TGTGCCAGCACCCTGCGACACCCGCGGGGCACCGGGGAGCTGTTTTTT. Protein sequence: CASTLRHPRGTGELFF.

This clone was observed once. The chain couples TRBV4-3 to TRBJ1-1; 8 nucleotides line up with TRBD1. Germline CDR1 and CDR2: LGHNA and YSLEER. This CDR3 contains 14 residues. The junction had 6 bases not matched to a gene; V was cut back by 4 bases and J by 5 bases. The CDR3 reads CASSRQTGVTEAFF. CDR3 in DNA: TGCGCCAGCAGCCGACAGACAGGGGTTACTGAAGCTTTCTTT.

Regarding this clone: One junction end does not reproduce the germline sequence, and a read error may be involved. CDR3 nucleotides: TGTGCCAGCAGTCAACGACAGCTACCCTCCTCGTTC. Translation gives CASSQRQLPSSF. The rearrangement joins TRBV28 to TRBJ2-7; a possible D gene is TRBD1 (5 bases). The CDR3 consists of 12 residues. Per germline, CDR1 MDHEN and CDR2 SYDVKM.

The chain employs TRBV10-3 and TRBJ1-1; 8 bases match TRBD1. The V segment lost 7 bases and the J segment 2 bases; nucleotides outside the gene matches: 15. The CDR3 contains 17 residues. Germline CDR1 and CDR2: ENHRY and SYGVKD. The CDR3 here is CAIMQSQGAQENTEAFF. CDR3 bases: TGTGCCATCATGCAATCCCAGGGGGCCCAGGAAAACACTGAAGCTTTCTTT.

The CDR3 DNA reads TGTGCCAGCAGCTTGGGACAGCGGGAGAACACCTACGAGCAGTACGTC. It yields the protein CASSLGQRENTYEQYV. The rearrangement joins TRBV5-8 to TRBJ2-7; TRBD2 agrees at 8 bases. J gave up 2 bases and V 0 bases, and 7 bases lay outside the gene matches. CDR1 and CDR2 (germline): SGHTS, YDEGEE. The CDR3 has 16 residues.

The chain uses TRBV6-5 and TRBJ1-2; possibly TRBD1 for D (6 bases). V was trimmed by 5 bases and J by 1 base, leaving 14 bases between them. Germline-derived CDR1 and CDR2 are MNHEY and SVGAGI. The CDR3 is 15 residues long. Written as DNA, the CDR3 is TGTGCCAGCAGTCCACAGGGATATATTAACTATGGCTACACCTTC. Translation: CASSPQGYINYGYTF.

CDR3 nucleotide sequence: TGTGCCAGCAGCTTAATGGACAGGGTTTACAATGAGCAGTTCTTC. This sequence encodes CASSLMDRVYNEQFF. The chain couples TRBV11-3 to TRBJ2-1; TRBD1 matches 8 bases. In germline, CDR1 is SGHNT, CDR2 YENEEA. Trimming cost V 2 bases and J 4 bases; bases outside gene matches: 4. The CDR3 is 15 amino acids. The full variable domain, in which reference TRBV11-3 and TRBJ2-1 provide the parts outside the CDR3, is EAGVVQSPRYKIIEKKQPVAFWCNPISGHNTLYWYLQNLGQGPELLIRYENEEAVDDSQLPKDRFSAERLKGVDSTLKIQPAELGDSAVYLCASSLMDRVYNEQFFGPGTRLTVL.

The CDR3, as DNA: TGTGCCAGCAGTTACTCGGCGGGGGGCGCAGGGGGCAATCAGCCCCAGCATTTT. Translated: CASSYSAGGAGGNQPQHF. The chain is built from TRBV6-2 or TRBV6-3 and TRBJ1-5; perhaps TRBD1 as D (6 bases). The CDR3 length is 18 residues. CDR1 and CDR2 (germline): MNHEY, SVGEGT. V lost 0 bases and J lost 2, with 17 bases in between.

The rearrangement links TRBV29-1 to TRBJ1-3; tentative D call: TRBD1 (6 bases). The CDR3 contains 14 residues. V was shortened by 5 bases and J by 0 bases, with 11 bases between the two germline ends. Germline V gene lookup returns CDR1 SQVTM and CDR2 ANQGSEA. The CDR3 DNA reads as TGCAGCGTTCTTGGGGGCCTCTCTGGAAACACCATATATTTT. Its translation: CSVLGGLSGNTIYF.